This TCR beta chain was profiled in a study of blood T cell repertoires in COVID-19. In the study overall: The origin of the acute and convalescent COVID-19 samples was the United States, Italy and Spain. Sources were T cells, B-cell-depleted T cells, or PBMCs; the material itself was cDNA or gDNA.

Per the study methods: Using reference gene primer amplification, nucleated cell counts were estimated. Profiled with immunoSEQ multiplex PCR; TCRdb holds only in-frame clones, not every one. Clone size and V and J calls were adopted from that table, with D and trimming inferred from the DNA. The table lists 95,000 to 150,000 clones, over 75% of them singletons. Losses at the gene ends were 4 bases for V and 0 bases for J; bases not matched to a gene: 6. CDR3 length: 17 residues. In germline, CDR1 is KGHSH, CDR2 LQKENI. This rearrangement joins TRBV18 to TRBJ2-6; 7 bases match TRBD1. The specimen sequenced was peripheral blood. The sequence was collected from a man aged 60 to 69 with acute or convalescent COVID-19. CDR3 nucleotide sequence: TGTGCCAGCTCACGGCCCACAGGGGCCTCTGGGGCCAACGTCCTGACTTTC. Translated, it gives CASSRPTGASGANVLTF.